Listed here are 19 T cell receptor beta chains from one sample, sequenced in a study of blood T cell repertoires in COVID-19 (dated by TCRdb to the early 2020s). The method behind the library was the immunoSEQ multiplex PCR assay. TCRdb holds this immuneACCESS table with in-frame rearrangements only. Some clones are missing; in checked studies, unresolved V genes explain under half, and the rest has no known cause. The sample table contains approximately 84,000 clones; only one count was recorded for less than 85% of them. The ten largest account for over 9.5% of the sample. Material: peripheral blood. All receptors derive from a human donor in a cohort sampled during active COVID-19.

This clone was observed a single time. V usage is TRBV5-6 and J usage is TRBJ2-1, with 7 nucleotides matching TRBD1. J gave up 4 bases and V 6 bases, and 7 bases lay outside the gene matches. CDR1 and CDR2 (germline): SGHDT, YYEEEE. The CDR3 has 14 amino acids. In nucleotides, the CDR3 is TGTGCCAGCACCCTGGACAGGTGGTACAATGAGCAGTTCTTC. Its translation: CASTLDRWYNEQFF.

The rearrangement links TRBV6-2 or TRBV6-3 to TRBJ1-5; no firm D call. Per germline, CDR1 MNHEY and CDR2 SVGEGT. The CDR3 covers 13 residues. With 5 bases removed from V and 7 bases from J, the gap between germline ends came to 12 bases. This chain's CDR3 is CASSRISQQPQHF. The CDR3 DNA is TGTGCCAGCAGTCGGATCTCACAGCAGCCCCAGCATTTT.

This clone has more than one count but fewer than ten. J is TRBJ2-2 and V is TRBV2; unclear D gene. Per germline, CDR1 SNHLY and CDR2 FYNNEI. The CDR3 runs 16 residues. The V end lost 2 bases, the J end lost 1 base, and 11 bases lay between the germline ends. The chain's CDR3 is CASSETVVRNTGELFF. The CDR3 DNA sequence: TGTGCCAGCAGTGAAACTGTTGTCCGGAACACCGGGGAGCTGTTTTTT.

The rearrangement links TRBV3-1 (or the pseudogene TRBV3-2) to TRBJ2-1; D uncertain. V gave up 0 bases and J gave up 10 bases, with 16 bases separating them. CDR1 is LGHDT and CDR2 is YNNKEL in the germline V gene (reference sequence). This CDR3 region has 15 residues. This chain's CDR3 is CASSQDYPISREQFF. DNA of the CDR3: TGTGCCAGCAGCCAAGATTATCCCATTTCCAGAGAGCAGTTCTTC.

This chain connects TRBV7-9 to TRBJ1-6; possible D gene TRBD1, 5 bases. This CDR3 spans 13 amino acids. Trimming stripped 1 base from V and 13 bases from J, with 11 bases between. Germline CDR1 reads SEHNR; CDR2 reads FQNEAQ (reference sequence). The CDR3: CASSLGVGHPLHF. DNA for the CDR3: TGTGCCAGCAGCTTAGGGGTAGGACATCCCCTCCACTTT.

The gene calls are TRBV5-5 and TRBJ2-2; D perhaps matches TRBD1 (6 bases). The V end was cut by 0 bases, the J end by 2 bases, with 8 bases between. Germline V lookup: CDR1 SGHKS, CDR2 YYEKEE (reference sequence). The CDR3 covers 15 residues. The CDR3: CASSLEGHNTGELFF. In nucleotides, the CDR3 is TGTGCCAGCAGCTTGGAGGGACATAACACCGGGGAGCTGTTTTTT.

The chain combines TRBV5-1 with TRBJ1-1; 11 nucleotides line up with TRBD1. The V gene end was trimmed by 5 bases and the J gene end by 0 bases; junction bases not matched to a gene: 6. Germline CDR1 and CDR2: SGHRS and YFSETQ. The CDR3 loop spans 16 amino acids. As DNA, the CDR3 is TGCGCCAGCAGAGCGGACAGGGGGCTTGTGAACACTGAAGCTTTCTTT. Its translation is CASRADRGLVNTEAFF. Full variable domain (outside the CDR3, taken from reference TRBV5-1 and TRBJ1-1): KAGVTQTPRYLIKTRGQQVTLSCSPISGHRSVSWYQQTPGQGLQFLFEYFSETQRNKGNFPGRFSGRQFSNSRSEMNVSTLELGDSALYLCASRADRGLVNTEAFFGQGTRLTVV.

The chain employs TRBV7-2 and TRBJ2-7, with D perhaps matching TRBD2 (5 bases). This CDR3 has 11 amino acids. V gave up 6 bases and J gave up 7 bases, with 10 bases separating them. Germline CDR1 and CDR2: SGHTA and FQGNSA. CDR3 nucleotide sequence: TGTGCCAGCAGTCGAGGGTGGGAGCAGTACTTC. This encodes CASSRGWEQYF.

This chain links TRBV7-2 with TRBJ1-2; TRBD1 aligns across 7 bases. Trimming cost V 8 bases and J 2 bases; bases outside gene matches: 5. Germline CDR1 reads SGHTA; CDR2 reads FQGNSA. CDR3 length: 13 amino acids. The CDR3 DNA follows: TGTGCCAGCTCCCTACAGGGGAACTATGGCTACACCTTC. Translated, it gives CASSLQGNYGYTF.

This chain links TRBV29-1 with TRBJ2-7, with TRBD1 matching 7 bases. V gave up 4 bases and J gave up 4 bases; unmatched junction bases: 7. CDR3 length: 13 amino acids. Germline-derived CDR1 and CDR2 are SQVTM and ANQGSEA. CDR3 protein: CSVVLGQLYEQYF. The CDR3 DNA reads TGCAGCGTTGTACTGGGACAGCTTTACGAGCAGTACTTC.

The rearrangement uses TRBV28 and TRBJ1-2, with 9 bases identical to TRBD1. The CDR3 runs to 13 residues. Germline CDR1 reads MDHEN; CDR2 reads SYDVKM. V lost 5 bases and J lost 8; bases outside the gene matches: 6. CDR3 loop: CASSTRTGEGYTF. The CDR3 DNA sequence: TGTGCCAGCAGTACCCGGACAGGGGAGGGCTACACCTTC.

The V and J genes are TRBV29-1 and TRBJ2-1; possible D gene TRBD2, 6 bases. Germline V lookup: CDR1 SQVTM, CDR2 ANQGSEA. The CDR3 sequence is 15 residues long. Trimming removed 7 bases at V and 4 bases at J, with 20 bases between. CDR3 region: CSAGRGRTRYNEQFF. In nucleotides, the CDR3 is TGCAGCGCCGGGAGAGGGAGGACCCGATACAATGAGCAGTTCTTC.

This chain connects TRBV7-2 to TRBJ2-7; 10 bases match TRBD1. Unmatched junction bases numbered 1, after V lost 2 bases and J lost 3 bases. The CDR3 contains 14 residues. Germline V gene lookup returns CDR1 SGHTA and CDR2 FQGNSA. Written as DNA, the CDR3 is TGTGCCAGCAGCTTACGGACAGGGGGCTACGAGCAGTACTTC. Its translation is CASSLRTGGYEQYF.

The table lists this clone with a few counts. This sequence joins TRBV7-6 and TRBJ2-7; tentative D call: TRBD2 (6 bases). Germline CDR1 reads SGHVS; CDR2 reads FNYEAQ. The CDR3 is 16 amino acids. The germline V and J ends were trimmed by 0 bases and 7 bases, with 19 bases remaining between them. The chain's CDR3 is CASSLAGSSARGEQYF. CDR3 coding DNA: TGTGCCAGCAGCTTAGCGGGGTCTAGCGCTAGAGGGGAGCAGTACTTC.

The CDR3 reads CASSQVTSHRETQYF. The DNA of the CDR3 is TGCGCCAGCAGCCAAGTAACTAGCCACCGGGAGACCCAGTACTTC. The chain links TRBV4-3 to TRBJ2-5; D is possibly TRBD2 (6 bases). The CDR3 totals 15 residues. The V gene's germline CDR1 is LGHNA and CDR2 YSLEER. Trimming stripped 1 base from V and 5 bases from J, with 14 bases between.

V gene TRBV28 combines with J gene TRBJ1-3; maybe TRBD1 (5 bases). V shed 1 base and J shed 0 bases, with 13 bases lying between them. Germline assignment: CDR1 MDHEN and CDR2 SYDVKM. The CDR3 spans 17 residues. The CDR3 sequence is CASSLSGQHFSGNTIYF. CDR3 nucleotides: TGTGCCAGCAGTTTATCAGGGCAGCACTTCTCTGGAAACACCATATATTTT.

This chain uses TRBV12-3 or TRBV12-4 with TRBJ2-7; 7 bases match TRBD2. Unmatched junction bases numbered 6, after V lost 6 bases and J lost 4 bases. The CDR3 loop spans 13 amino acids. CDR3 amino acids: CASRNSGTYEQYF. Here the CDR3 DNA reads TGTGCCAGCAGGAACAGCGGGACTTACGAGCAGTACTTC.

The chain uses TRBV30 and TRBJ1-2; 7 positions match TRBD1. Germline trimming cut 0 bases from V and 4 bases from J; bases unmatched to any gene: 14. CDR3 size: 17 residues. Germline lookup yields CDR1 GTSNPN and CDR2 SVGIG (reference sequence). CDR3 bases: TGTGCCTGGAGTGTACATCCCACAGGGGTTTCTAGCTATGGCTACACCTTC. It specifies CAWSVHPTGVSSYGYTF.

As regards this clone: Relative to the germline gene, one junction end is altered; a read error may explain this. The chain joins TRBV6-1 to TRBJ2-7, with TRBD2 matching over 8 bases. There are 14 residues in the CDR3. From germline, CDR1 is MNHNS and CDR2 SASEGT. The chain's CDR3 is CASSQAGVSYEQYF. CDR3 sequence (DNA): TGTGCCAGCAGTCAAGCGGGAGTCTCTTACGAGCAGTACTTC.